What follows describes a single T cell receptor beta chain. Its antigen is still unknown. Germline V gene sequence: CDR1 MDHEN, CDR2 SYDVKM. V was shortened by 3 bases and J by 0 bases, with 9 bases between the two germline ends. The CDR3 is made up of 14 amino acids. This record comes from a study of T cell responses to AZD1222 COVID-19 vaccine. Findings and caveats of the study: Reportedly, nearly half the spike-specific TCRs target unmutated variant regions. Increased Spike-specific TCR breadth and depth were observed after two AZD1222 doses. Every sample of the repertoires postdated the peak T cell response.

Assay used: immunoSEQ multiplex PCR; TCRdb lists only in-frame clones, some missing. The sample has 75,000 to 100,000 clones, 90% seen once; the top ten hold under 30%. V usage is TRBV28 and J usage is TRBJ2-7; D is perhaps TRBD2 (5 bases). This TCR came from an adult in good health. The sample here was peripheral blood, taken on day 0 of AZD1222 vaccination. In nucleotides, the CDR3 is TGTGCCAGCAGTTTCCCCCGGGACTCCTACGAGCAGTACTTC. It is translated as CASSFPRDSYEQYF.